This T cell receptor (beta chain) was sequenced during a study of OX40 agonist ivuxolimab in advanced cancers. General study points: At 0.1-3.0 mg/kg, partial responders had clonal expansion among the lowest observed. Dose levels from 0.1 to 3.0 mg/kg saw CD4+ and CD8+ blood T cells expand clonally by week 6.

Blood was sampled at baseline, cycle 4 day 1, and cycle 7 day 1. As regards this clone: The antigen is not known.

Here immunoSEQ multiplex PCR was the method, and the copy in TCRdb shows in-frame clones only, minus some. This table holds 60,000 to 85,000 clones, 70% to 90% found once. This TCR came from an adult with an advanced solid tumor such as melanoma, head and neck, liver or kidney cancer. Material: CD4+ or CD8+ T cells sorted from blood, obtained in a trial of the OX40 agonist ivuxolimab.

CDR3 sequence reads: CASSLGQGREETQYF. Written as DNA, the CDR3 is TGCGCCAGCAGCTTGGGACAGGGACGGGAAGAGACCCAGTACTTC. The chain couples TRBV5-1 to TRBJ2-5, with 7 bases identical to TRBD1. V lost 0 bases, J lost 3 bases, and 5 bases stayed unmatched. Germline V gene lookup returns CDR1 SGHRS and CDR2 YFSETQ. The CDR3 extends over 15 amino acids.